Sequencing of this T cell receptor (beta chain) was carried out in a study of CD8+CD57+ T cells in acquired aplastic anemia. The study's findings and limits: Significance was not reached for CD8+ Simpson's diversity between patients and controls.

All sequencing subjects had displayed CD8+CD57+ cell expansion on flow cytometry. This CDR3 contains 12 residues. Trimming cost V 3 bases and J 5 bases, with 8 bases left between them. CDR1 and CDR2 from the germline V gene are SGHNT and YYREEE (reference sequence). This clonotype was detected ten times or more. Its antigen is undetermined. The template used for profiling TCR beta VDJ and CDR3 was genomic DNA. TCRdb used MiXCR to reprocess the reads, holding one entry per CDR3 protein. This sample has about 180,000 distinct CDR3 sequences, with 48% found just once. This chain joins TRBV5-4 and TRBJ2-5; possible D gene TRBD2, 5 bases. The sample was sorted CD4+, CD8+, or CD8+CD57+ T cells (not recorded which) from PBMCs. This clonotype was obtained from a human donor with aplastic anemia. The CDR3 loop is CASSSTRETQYF. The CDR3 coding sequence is TGTGCCAGCAGCTCAACTAGGGAGACCCAGTACTTC.